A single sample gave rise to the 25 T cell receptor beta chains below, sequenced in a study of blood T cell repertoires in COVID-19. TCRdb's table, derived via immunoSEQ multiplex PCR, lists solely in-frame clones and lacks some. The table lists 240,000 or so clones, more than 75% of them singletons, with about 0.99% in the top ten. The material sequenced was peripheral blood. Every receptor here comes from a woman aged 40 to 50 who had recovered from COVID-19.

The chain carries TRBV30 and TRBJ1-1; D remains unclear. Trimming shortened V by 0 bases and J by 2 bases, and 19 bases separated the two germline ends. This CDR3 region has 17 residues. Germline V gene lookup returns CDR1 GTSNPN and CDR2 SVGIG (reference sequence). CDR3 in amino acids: CAWSVLSWVRGNTEAFF. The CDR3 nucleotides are TGTGCCTGGAGTGTATTATCGTGGGTGCGGGGAAACACTGAAGCTTTCTTT.

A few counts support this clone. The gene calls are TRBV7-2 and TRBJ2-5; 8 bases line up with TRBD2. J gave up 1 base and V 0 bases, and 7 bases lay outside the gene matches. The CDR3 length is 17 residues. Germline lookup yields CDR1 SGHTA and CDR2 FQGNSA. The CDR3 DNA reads TGTGCCAGCAGCTTAGCGCGGGGTAGCGGGGCCCAAGAGACCCAGTACTTC. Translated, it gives CASSLARGSGAQETQYF.

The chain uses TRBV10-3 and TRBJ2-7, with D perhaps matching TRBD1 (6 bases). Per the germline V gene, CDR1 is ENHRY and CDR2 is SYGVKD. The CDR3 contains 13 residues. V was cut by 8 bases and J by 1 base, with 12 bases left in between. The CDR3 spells CAIGVGGSYEQYF. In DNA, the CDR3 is TGTGCCATCGGAGTAGGGGGATCCTACGAGCAGTACTTC.

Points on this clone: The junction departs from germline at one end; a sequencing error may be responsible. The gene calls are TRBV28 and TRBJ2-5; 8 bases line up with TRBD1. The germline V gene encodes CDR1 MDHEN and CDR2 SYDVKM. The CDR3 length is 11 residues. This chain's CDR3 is CASSLGGQVDF. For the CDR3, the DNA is TGTGCCAGCAGTTTGGGGGGACAGGTGGACTTC.

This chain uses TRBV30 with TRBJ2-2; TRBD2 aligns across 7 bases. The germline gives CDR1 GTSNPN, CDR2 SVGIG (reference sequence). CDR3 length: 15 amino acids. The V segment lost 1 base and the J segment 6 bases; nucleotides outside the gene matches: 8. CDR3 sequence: CAWSGGGPRAGELFF. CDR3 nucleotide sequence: TGTGCCTGGAGTGGGGGGGGTCCCCGGGCCGGGGAGCTGTTTTTT.

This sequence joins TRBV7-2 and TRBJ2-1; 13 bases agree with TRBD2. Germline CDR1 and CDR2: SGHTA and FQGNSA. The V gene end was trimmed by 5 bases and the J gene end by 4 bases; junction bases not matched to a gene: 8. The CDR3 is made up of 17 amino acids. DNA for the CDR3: TGTGCCAGCAGCCCGACTAGCGGGAGGCCGGGATACAATGAGCAGTTCTTC. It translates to CASSPTSGRPGYNEQFF.

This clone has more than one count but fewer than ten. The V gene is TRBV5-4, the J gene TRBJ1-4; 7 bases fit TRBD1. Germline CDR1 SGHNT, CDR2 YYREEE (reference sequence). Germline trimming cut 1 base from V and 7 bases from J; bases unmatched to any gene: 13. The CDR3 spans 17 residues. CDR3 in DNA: TGTGCCAGCAGCTTGCGGGACAGAGCAGGTAGGCTTGAAAAACTGTTTTTT. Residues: CASSLRDRAGRLEKLFF.

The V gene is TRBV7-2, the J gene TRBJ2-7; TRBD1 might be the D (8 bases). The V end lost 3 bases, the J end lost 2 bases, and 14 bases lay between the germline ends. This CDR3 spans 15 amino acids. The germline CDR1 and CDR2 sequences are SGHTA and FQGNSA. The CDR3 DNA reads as TGTGCCAGCAGCTTGGCACAGGGGGGGACCTACGAGCAGTACTTC. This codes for CASSLAQGGTYEQYF.

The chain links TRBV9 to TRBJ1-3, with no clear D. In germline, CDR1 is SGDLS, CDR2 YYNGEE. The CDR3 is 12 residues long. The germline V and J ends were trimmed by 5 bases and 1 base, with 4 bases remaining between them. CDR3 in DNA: TGTGCCAGCAGAGCGTCTGGAAACACCATATATTTT. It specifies CASRASGNTIYF.

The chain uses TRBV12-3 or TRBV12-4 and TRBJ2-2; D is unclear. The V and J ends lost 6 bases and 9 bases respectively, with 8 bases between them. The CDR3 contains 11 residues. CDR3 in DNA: TGTGCCAGCAGCCCCTGGCGGGAGCTGTTTTTT. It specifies CASSPWRELFF.

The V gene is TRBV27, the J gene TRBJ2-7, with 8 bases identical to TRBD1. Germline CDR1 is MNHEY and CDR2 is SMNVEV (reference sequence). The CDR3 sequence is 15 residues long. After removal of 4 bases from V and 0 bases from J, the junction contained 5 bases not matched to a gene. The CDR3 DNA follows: TGTGCCAGCAGTTCCCGACAGGGGCCCTCCTACGAGCAGTACTTC. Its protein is CASSSRQGPSYEQYF.

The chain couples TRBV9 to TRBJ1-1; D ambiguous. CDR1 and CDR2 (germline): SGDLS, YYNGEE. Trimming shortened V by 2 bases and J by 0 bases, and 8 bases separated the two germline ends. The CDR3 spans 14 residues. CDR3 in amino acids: CASSVSLMNTEAFF. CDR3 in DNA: TGTGCCAGCAGCGTGAGCCTTATGAACACTGAAGCTTTCTTT.

The CDR3 DNA is TGTGCCAGCACCCTAGCGGGAGCCTACAATGAGCAGTTCTTC. Residues: CASTLAGAYNEQFF. The chain uses TRBV13 and TRBJ2-1; 10 bases align to TRBD2. CDR1 is PRHDT, CDR2 FYEKMQ, per germline (reference sequence). The CDR3 consists of 14 residues. The junction had 2 bases not matched to a gene; V was cut back by 7 bases and J by 2 bases.

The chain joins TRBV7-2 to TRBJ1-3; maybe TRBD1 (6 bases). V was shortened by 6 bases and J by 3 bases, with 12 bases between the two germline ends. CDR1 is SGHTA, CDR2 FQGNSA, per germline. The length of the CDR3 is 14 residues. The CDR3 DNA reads TGTGCCAGCAGACGGGACATGGGTGGAAACACCATATATTTT. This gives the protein CASRRDMGGNTIYF. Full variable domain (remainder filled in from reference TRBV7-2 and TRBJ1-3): GAGVSQSPSNKVTEKGKDVELRCDPISGHTALYWYRQSLGQGLEFLIYFQGNSAPDKSGLPSDRFSAERTGGSVSTLTIQRTQQEDSAVYLCASRRDMGGNTIYFGEGSWLTVV.

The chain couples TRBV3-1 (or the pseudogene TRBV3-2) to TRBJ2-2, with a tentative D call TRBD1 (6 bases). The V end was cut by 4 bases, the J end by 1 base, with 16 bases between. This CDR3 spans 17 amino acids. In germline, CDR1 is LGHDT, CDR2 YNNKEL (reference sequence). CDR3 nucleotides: TGTGCCAGCAGCCCGAGGGCAGGACAGAGGAACACCGGGGAGCTGTTTTTT. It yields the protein CASSPRAGQRNTGELFF.

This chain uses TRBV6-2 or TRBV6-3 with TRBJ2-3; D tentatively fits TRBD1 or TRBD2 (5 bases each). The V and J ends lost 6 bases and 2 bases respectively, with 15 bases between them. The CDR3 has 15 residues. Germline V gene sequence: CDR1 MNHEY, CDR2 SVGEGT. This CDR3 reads CASSGALWDTDTQYF. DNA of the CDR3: TGTGCCAGCAGCGGGGCCCTGTGGGACACAGATACGCAGTATTTT.

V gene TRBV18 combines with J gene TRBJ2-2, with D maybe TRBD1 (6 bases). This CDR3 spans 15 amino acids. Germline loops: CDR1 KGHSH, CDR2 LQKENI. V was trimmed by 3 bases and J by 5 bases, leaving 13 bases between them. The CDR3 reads CASSPLQGWTGELFF. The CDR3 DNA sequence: TGTGCCAGCTCACCCTTACAGGGTTGGACCGGGGAGCTGTTTTTT.

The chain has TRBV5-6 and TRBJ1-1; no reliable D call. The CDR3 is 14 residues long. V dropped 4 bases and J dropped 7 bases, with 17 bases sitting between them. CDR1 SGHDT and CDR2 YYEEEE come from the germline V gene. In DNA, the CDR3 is TGTGCCAGCAGCGAGGGCCTCCCCTGGAGTGAAGCTTTCTTT. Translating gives CASSEGLPWSEAFF.

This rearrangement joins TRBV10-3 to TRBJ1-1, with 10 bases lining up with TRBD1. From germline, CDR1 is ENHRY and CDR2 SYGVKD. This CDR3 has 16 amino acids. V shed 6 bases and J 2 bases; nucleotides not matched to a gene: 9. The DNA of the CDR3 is TGTGCCATCAGGACGACAGGGGGCGTGGGCAACACTGAAGCTTTCTTT. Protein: CAIRTTGGVGNTEAFF.

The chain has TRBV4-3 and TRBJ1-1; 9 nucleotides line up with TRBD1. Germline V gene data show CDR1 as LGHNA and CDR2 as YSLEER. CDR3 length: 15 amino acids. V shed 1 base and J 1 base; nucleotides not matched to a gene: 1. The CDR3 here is CASSQAGQGNTEAFF. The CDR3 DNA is TGCGCCAGCAGCCAAGCGGGACAGGGGAACACTGAAGCTTTCTTT.

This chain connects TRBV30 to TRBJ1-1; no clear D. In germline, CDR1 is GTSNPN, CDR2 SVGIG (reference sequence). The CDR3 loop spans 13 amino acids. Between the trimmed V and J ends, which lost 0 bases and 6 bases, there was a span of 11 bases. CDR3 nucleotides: TGTGCCTGGAGTGTACTAGGGTCGGCTGAAGCTTTCTTT. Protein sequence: CAWSVLGSAEAFF. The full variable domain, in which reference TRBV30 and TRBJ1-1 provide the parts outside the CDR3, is SQTIHQWPATLVQPVGSPLSLECTVEGTSNPNLYWYRQAAGRGLQLLFYSVGIGQISSEVPQNLSASRPQDRQFILSSKKLLLSDSGFYLCAWSVLGSAEAFFGQGTRLTVV.

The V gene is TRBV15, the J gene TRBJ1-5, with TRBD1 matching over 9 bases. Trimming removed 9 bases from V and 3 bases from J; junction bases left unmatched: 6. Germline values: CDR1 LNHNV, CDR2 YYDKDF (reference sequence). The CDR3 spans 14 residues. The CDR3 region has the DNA TGTGCCACACCACAGGGGGCGATCAATCAGCCCCAGCATTTT. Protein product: CATPQGAINQPQHF.

CDR3 loop: CASSQDVAGGPSVEQFF. The CDR3 DNA follows: TGCGCCAGCAGCCAAGATGTGGCGGGAGGGCCCTCGGTTGAGCAGTTCTTC. The rearrangement joins TRBV4-3 to TRBJ2-1; 9 nucleotides line up with TRBD2. This CDR3 is built from 17 residues. With V trimmed by 0 bases and J by 9 bases, 12 bases remained unmatched. Per the germline V gene, CDR1 is LGHNA and CDR2 is YSLEER.

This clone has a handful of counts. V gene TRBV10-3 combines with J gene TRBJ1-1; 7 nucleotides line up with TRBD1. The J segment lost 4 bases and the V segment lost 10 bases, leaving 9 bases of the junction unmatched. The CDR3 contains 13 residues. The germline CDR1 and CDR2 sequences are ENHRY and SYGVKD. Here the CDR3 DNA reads TGTGCCACCTCCAGGGGGGCCAGCACTGAAGCTTTCTTT. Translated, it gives CATSRGASTEAFF.

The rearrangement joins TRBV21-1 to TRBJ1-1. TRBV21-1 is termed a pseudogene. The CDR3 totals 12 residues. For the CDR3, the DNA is TGTGCCAGCAGCCCGAGGGACACTGAAGCTTTCTTT. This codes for CASSPRDTEAFF.